This T cell receptor beta chain came from a study of immune evolution from preneoplasia to lung adenocarcinoma. General study results and limits: Top clone frequencies peaked in normal lung, apparently declining through invasive adenocarcinoma.

The length of the CDR3 is 13 residues. V gave up 4 bases and J gave up 4 bases, with 8 bases separating them. Germline CDR1 reads MRHNA; CDR2 reads SNTAGT. Only in-frame clones appear in the TCRdb table, and some are missing; sequencing was by immunoSEQ multiplex PCR. The table shows some 3,300 clones, with 73% occurring only once. This clone was observed once. The target antigen is unknown. This TCR was sampled from a person aged 60-79 years with lung adenocarcinoma. Input material: FFPE minimally invasive lung adenocarcinoma tissue. V and J are TRBV6-4 and TRBJ2-1, with D tentatively TRBD1 (6 bases). CDR3 in amino acids: CASSVGGYNEQFF. For the CDR3, the DNA is TGTGCCAGCAGTGTAGGGGGATACAATGAGCAGTTCTTC.